Listed below are T cell receptor beta chains from one sample, sequenced in a study of T cell responses to AZD1222 COVID-19 vaccine. TCRdb's copy holds only in-frame clones and misses some; the assay was immunoSEQ multiplex PCR. The data contain 200,000 or so clones, 87% of them singletons. Source: peripheral blood, taken on day 0 of MenACWY control vaccination. These TCRs come from an adult in good health. CDR3s include the opening cysteine and the closing phenylalanine or tryptophan. The D gene is left open where the match is weak. Only part of the rows carry a size: once, few, many, or a class if the clone is expanded.

NA,13,TRBV6-2/TRBV6-3,NA,TRBJ1-1,CASSYGRNTEAFF,TGTGCCAGCAGTTACGGTAGGAACACTGAAGCTTTCTTT
once,13,TRBV5-8,NA,TRBJ2-5,CASSLLRVRTQYF,TGTGCCAGCAGCTTGCTCAGGGTTCGGACCCAGTACTTC
NA,14,TRBV7-9,NA,TRBJ2-3,CASRPDYAGYTQYF,TGTGCCAGCAGACCAGACTATGCTGGATATACGCAGTATTTT
NA,17,TRBV7-9,TRBD2,TRBJ2-1,CASSLPSSGHSYNEQFF,TGTGCCAGCAGCTTACCTTCTAGCGGGCACTCCTACAATGAGCAGTTCTTC
NA,14,TRBV9,NA,TRBJ2-7,CASSPRDRSYEQYF,TGTGCCAGCAGCCCCCGGGACCGCTCCTACGAGCAGTACTTC
NA,12,TRBV19,NA,TRBJ1-2,CASSIALGGYTF,TGTGCCAGTAGTATAGCCCTGGGCGGCTACACCTTC
NA,13,TRBV5-7,NA,TRBJ1-2,CASSSLNFYGYTF,TGTGCCAGCAGCTCACTGAACTTCTATGGCTACACCTTT
NA,10,TRBV2,NA,TRBJ2-7,CASSADRQNF,TGTGCCAGCAGTGCCGACAGGCAGAACTTC
NA,12,TRBV6-5,NA,TRBJ2-1,CASRDQWGPGFF,TGTGCCAGCAGGGATCAATGGGGACCGGGTTTCTTC
NA,15,TRBV19,TRBD1,TRBJ1-2,CASSISTGGNYGYTF,TGTGCCAGTAGTATTTCGACAGGGGGCAACTATGGCTACACCTTC
NA,13,TRBV6-1,NA,TRBJ2-7,CASSEDRSYEQYF,TGTGCCAGCAGTGAAGACAGGTCCTACGAGCAGTACTTC
NA,15,TRBV18,NA,TRBJ1-4,CASSSGVTVSEKLFF,TGTGCCAGCTCATCGGGAGTGACAGTCTCTGAAAAACTGTTTTTT
few,13,TRBV19,TRBD1,TRBJ2-7,CASKWGQIYEQYF,TGTGCCAGTAAATGGGGACAGATCTACGAGCAGTACTTC
NA,15,TRBV28,TRBD1,TRBJ2-7,CASSSPGQGPYEQYF,TGTGCCAGCAGTTCACCGGGACAGGGCCCCTACGAGCAGTACTTC
few,16,TRBV6-1,NA,TRBJ2-1,CASSVSGQLSYNEQFF,TGTGCCAGCAGTGTGTCAGGGCAGCTCTCCTACAATGAGCAGTTCTTC
NA,17,TRBV19,NA,TRBJ1-5,CASSLGYKTNSNQPQHF,TGTGCCAGTAGCCTGGGCTACAAAACTAATAGCAATCAGCCCCAGCATTTT
NA,12,TRBV27,NA,TRBJ1-5,CASSTVNQPQHF,TGTGCCAGCAGTACAGTCAATCAGCCCCAGCATTTT
NA,16,TRBV3-1/TRBV3-2,NA,TRBJ2-2,CASRPQGNSNTGELFF,TGTGCCAGCAGGCCCCAGGGCAACTCGAACACCGGGGAGCTGTTTTTT
NA,15,TRBV28,TRBD1,TRBJ2-7,CASKPYGTGVHEQYF,TGTGCCAGCAAACCCTACGGGACAGGGGTCCACGAGCAGTACTTC
NA,15,TRBV2,NA,TRBJ2-3,CASSEVPAGWDTQYF,TGTGCCAGCAGTGAAGTGCCGGCCGGGTGGGATACGCAGTATTTT
once,15,TRBV3-1/TRBV3-2,TRBD2,TRBJ2-3,CASSQRGGTTDTQYF,TGTGCCAGCAGCCAGCGCGGGGGGACCACAGATACGCAGTATTTT
NA,15,TRBV6-1,NA,TRBJ2-7,CASSDLRTDYYEQYF,TGTGCCAGCAGTGACCTCAGGACTGACTACTACGAGCAGTACTTC
NA,16,TRBV30,NA,TRBJ1-2,CAWRSSAAGTFYGYTF,TGTGCCTGGAGATCGTCGGCGGCAGGGACCTTCTATGGCTACACCTTC
NA,16,TRBV5-4,TRBD1,TRBJ2-7,CASSGPPGQGVGEQYF,TGTGCCAGCAGCGGACCGCCAGGACAGGGGGTGGGCGAGCAGTACTTC
NA,13,TRBV7-9,NA,TRBJ1-2,CASRPGQSYGYTF,TGTGCCAGCAGACCCGGGCAGTCCTATGGCTACACCTTC
NA,16,TRBV9,TRBD2,TRBJ2-1,CASSVEGLAGNNEQFF,TGTGCCAGCAGCGTAGAGGGTCTAGCGGGAAACAATGAGCAGTTCTTC
NA,14,TRBV1,NA,TRBJ2-1,CTSCGGGDRNEQFF,TGCACCAGCTGCGGGGGGGGCGACAGGAATGAGCAGTTCTTC
NA,15,TRBV28,NA,TRBJ2-2,CASSFHGAGTGELFF,TGTGCCAGCAGTTTTCACGGGGCGGGCACCGGGGAGCTGTTTTTT
NA,15,TRBV21-1,NA,TRBJ2-5,CASSTSGLLRETQYF,TGTGCCAGCAGCACATCAGGACTCCTCCGCGAGACCCAGTACTTC
NA,13,TRBV30,TRBD1,TRBJ1-5,CAWRDRESQPQHF,TGTGCCTGGAGGGACAGGGAGTCTCAGCCCCAGCATTTT
NA,13,TRBV5-1,NA,TRBJ1-1,CASSSNSGLEAFF,TGCGCCAGCAGCTCAAACTCGGGCCTTGAAGCTTTCTTT
NA,15,TRBV7-9,TRBD2,TRBJ2-2,CASSTLAVNTGELFF,TGTGCCAGCAGCACACTAGCGGTGAACACCGGGGAGCTGTTTTTT